These 22 T cell receptor beta chains were sequenced from one sample in a study of blood T cell repertoires in COVID-19. TCRdb keeps only in-frame clones here, not all; method: immunoSEQ multiplex PCR. The sample holds around 87,000 clones, over 70% seen once. The sequenced sample was peripheral blood. The receptors shown here come from a woman of 80 years or more with acute or convalescent COVID-19.

This chain joins TRBV5-1 and TRBJ1-1; D might be TRBD1 (6 bases). Germline CDR1 SGHRS, CDR2 YFSETQ. The length of the CDR3 is 14 residues. V was shortened by 0 bases and J by 4 bases, with 10 bases between the two germline ends. The CDR3 bases are TGCGCCAGCAGCTTGGACAGGGAGACCACTGAAGCTTTCTTT. As protein: CASSLDRETTEAFF.

The chain employs TRBV28 and TRBJ2-7; maybe TRBD1 (7 bases). This CDR3 is 14 amino acids long. Trimming removed 6 bases from V and 2 bases from J, with 14 bases in between. Germline loops: CDR1 MDHEN, CDR2 SYDVKM. The CDR3 loop is CASSPGGPPYEQYF. The CDR3 nucleotides are TGTGCCAGCAGCCCAGGGGGGCCCCCCTACGAGCAGTACTTC.

The chain is built from TRBV28 and TRBJ1-3; D perhaps matches TRBD1 (6 bases). Trimming took off 7 bases at V and 0 bases at J, with 13 bases between the two ends. From germline, CDR1 is MDHEN and CDR2 SYDVKM. The CDR3 sequence is 15 residues long. The CDR3 DNA reads TGTGCCAGCAACCCCGGACAGATCTCTGGAAACACCATATATTTT. As protein: CASNPGQISGNTIYF.

This clone has a single count. The CDR3 coding sequence is TGTGCCAGCAGTTCTACCTCGTACAATGAGCAGTTCTTC. Translating it yields CASSSTSYNEQFF. This sequence joins TRBV7-9 and TRBJ2-1; no definite D call. V lost 6 bases and J lost 4, with 10 bases in between. This CDR3 is built from 13 residues. Germline V gene lookup returns CDR1 SEHNR and CDR2 FQNEAQ (reference sequence).

The J gene is TRBJ2-3, the V gene TRBV2, with 10 bases identical to TRBD2. V trimming: 7 bases; J trimming: 6 bases; junction bases outside the gene matches: 1. There are 12 residues in the CDR3. CDR1 is SNHLY and CDR2 is FYNNEI in the germline V gene. For the CDR3, the DNA is TGTGCCAGCATACTAGCGGGGGATACGCAGTATTTT. Amino acids: CASILAGDTQYF. Together with reference TRBV2 and TRBJ2-3, the CDR3 gives the full variable domain: EPEVTQTPSHQVTQMGQEVILRCVPISNHLYFYWYRQILGQKVEFLVSFYNNEISEKSEIFDDQFSVERPDGSNFTLKIRSTKLEDSAMYFCASILAGDTQYFGPGTRLTVL.

The J gene is TRBJ2-5, the V gene TRBV9, with D maybe TRBD2 (5 bases). The CDR3 is made up of 14 amino acids. With 0 bases removed from V and 0 bases from J, the gap between germline ends came to 6 bases. The germline V gene has CDR1 SGDLS and CDR2 YYNGEE. CDR3 sequence (DNA): TGTGCCAGCAGCGTAGGAGCGGACCAAGAGACCCAGTACTTC. This codes for CASSVGADQETQYF.

This clone was found a few times. Here the CDR3 reads CASRVPPKTGQRNFAQHF. CDR3 DNA: TGTGCCAGCAGGGTCCCTCCCAAAACGGGACAGCGGAATTTTGCCCAGCATTTT. The chain is built from TRBV25-1 and TRBJ1-5; 7 bases map to TRBD1. V shed 6 bases, J shed 11 bases, and the junction held 25 bases outside the gene matches. This CDR3 spans 18 amino acids. CDR1 is MGHDK, CDR2 SYGVNS, per germline.

V and J are TRBV19 and TRBJ1-5, with D perhaps matching TRBD1 (5 bases). The CDR3 has 15 amino acids. CDR1 and CDR2 (germline): LNHDA, SQIVND (reference sequence). Trimming removed 3 bases from V and 3 bases from J, with 12 bases in between. The CDR3 coding sequence is TGTGCCAGTAGTATTGGGGGAGGAAACAATCAGCCCCAGCATTTT. Amino acids: CASSIGGGNNQPQHF.

The rearrangement uses TRBV28 and TRBJ1-2; D is unclear. The length of the CDR3 is 13 residues. CDR1 and CDR2 (germline): MDHEN, SYDVKM. Trimming took off 2 bases at V and 8 bases at J, with 12 bases between the two ends. In DNA form, the CDR3 reads TGTGCCAGCAGTTTAGGGAATGAGGGCGGCTACACCTTC. This codes for CASSLGNEGGYTF.

The V gene is TRBV4-1, the J gene TRBJ2-1, with 8 bases lining up with TRBD2. The germline V gene has CDR1 MGHRA and CDR2 YSYEKL. The V and J ends lost 6 bases and 4 bases, in that order; junction bases with no gene match: 11. The CDR3 consists of 16 residues. For the CDR3, the DNA is TGCGCCAGCAGTGTACGGGGGGGCTTACGGTACAATGAGCAGTTCTTC. It yields the protein CASSVRGGLRYNEQFF.

This clone has just a few counts. The gene calls are TRBV4-2 and TRBJ2-2, with TRBD1 identical over 9 bases. CDR1 is LGHNA and CDR2 is YNFKEQ in the germline V gene. There are 15 residues in the CDR3. The V segment lost 6 bases and the J segment 1 base; nucleotides outside the gene matches: 3. This chain's CDR3 is CASRWGQGNTGELFF. The CDR3 DNA reads TGTGCCAGCAGATGGGGACAGGGGAACACCGGGGAGCTGTTTTTT.

The chain employs TRBV5-1 and TRBJ2-3, with D possibly TRBD1 on 6 matching bases. The ends were cut back, 4 bases at V and 6 bases at J, with 12 bases in the middle. Germline V gene data show CDR1 as SGHRS and CDR2 as YFSETQ. This CDR3 contains 13 residues. CDR3 in amino acids: CASSEGVRDTQYF. In DNA form, the CDR3 reads TGCGCCAGCAGCGAGGGGGTTCGCGATACGCAGTATTTT.

The V gene is TRBV18, the J gene TRBJ1-2; tentative D call: TRBD1 (5 bases). The germline gives CDR1 KGHSH, CDR2 LQKENI. The CDR3 has 13 amino acids. With 6 bases removed from V and 14 bases from J, the gap between germline ends came to 22 bases. CDR3 sequence (DNA): TGTGCCAGCTCCCCCGACGGGCAGGGCCAAAGGACCTTC. Residues: CASSPDGQGQRTF.

The gene calls are TRBV6-1 and TRBJ1-3; D remains unclear. V was pared by 1 base and J by 5 bases, with 12 bases between. The germline gives CDR1 MNHNS, CDR2 SASEGT. The CDR3 runs 15 residues. CDR3 loop: CASSEVRAGRNTIYF. In DNA, the CDR3 is TGTGCCAGCAGTGAAGTTCGGGCCGGGAGAAACACCATATATTTT.

The chain carries TRBV7-2 and TRBJ2-5; 12 nucleotides align to TRBD2. The CDR3 loop spans 16 amino acids. Trimming cost V 6 bases and J 4 bases; bases outside gene matches: 9. Germline loops: CDR1 SGHTA, CDR2 FQGNSA. The CDR3: CASRPARLAGVETQYF. Written as DNA, the CDR3 is TGTGCCAGCAGACCAGCCCGACTAGCGGGAGTAGAGACCCAGTACTTC.

V is TRBV7-9 and J is TRBJ1-3; 7 bases are a match to TRBD1. Trimming at V came to 11 bases and at J to 0 bases, leaving 4 bases not matched to a gene. The V gene's germline CDR1 is SEHNR and CDR2 FQNEAQ (reference sequence). The CDR3 totals 13 residues. As DNA, the CDR3 is TGTGCCGGACAGGACCTCTCTGGAAACACCATATATTTT. As protein: CAGQDLSGNTIYF.

This rearrangement joins TRBV11-2 to TRBJ2-1; D possibly corresponds to TRBD2 (5 bases). V lost 3 bases, J lost 10 bases, and 13 bases lay in between. Germline V gives CDR1 SGHAT, CDR2 FQNNGV. The CDR3 loop spans 13 amino acids. The CDR3 DNA reads as TGTGCCAGCAGCTTGGCGGGCAACCAGGAGCAGTTCTTC. Protein sequence: CASSLAGNQEQFF.

CDR3 DNA: TGTGCCAGCAGGATCCAGGGAAGCAATCAGCCCCAGCATTTT. Protein: CASRIQGSNQPQHF. The genes are TRBV28 and TRBJ1-5; a weak D match, TRBD1 (5 bases). This CDR3 spans 14 amino acids. V shed 6 bases and J shed 1 base, with 10 bases lying between them. Germline CDR1 MDHEN, CDR2 SYDVKM.

This clone has only a few counts. The chain joins TRBV4-3 to TRBJ2-3; the match to TRBD2 covers 8 bases. The CDR3 is 15 residues long. Germline V gives CDR1 LGHNA, CDR2 YSLEER. V lost 2 bases and J lost 3; bases outside the gene matches: 4. This CDR3 is CASSQTTSVTDTQYF. DNA for the CDR3: TGCGCCAGCAGCCAAACGACTAGCGTAACAGATACGCAGTATTTT.

The V and J genes are TRBV9 and TRBJ1-1; no clear D. Germline CDR1 reads SGDLS; CDR2 reads YYNGEE. V lost 0 bases and J 3 bases, leaving 6 bases between the germline ends. The CDR3 is 13 amino acids. The CDR3 sequence: CASSVAPDTEAFF. Here the CDR3 DNA reads TGTGCCAGCAGCGTAGCTCCGGACACTGAAGCTTTCTTT.

The chain links TRBV11-2 to TRBJ2-1, with 7 bases fitting TRBD2. This CDR3 comprises 15 residues. CDR1 and CDR2 from the germline V gene are SGHAT and FQNNGV. Unmatched junction bases numbered 6, after V lost 1 base and J lost 6 bases. This CDR3 is CASSLGASGINEQFF. The CDR3 DNA sequence: TGTGCCAGCAGCTTAGGGGCTAGCGGAATCAATGAGCAGTTCTTC. Drawing the rest from reference TRBV11-2 and TRBJ2-1, the complete variable domain is EAGVAQSPRYKIIEKRQSVAFWCNPISGHATLYWYQQILGQGPKLLIQFQNNGVVDDSQLPKDRFSAERLKGVDSTLKIQPAKLEDSAVYLCASSLGASGINEQFFGPGTRLTVL.

The V gene is TRBV13, the J gene TRBJ1-1; D not certain. The CDR3 runs to 15 residues. With 2 bases removed from V and 1 base from J, the gap between germline ends came to 11 bases. Germline CDR1 reads PRHDT; CDR2 reads FYEKMQ (reference sequence). CDR3 coding DNA: TGTGCCAGCAGCTTACTCACGGCGGGGAACACTGAAGCTTTCTTT. Translating gives CASSLLTAGNTEAFF.